The following is a T cell receptor (beta chain) sequence with its context. This clone's antigen is unknown. Base qualities are not provided; no much larger clone lies one nucleotide away. The cohort was made up of 500 to 850 healthy bone marrow donors. Cohort members were all nominally healthy when sampled, although unrecorded immune exposures were likely present. The donor was CMV seronegative and was included in the group of over 300 seronegative cohort members. A peripheral blood sample was provided by each donor, and peripheral blood mononuclear cells were used for TCR beta sequencing. The Qiagen DNeasy Blood Extraction Kit was used to extract genomic DNA from the blood cell samples. This specimen comes from a study of cytomegalovirus exposure and HLA in healthy donors (TCRdb year 2017). Background for the entire study: In an earlier analysis of under 750 of the donors, approximately 300 Gb of sequence data and just under 120 million unique TCR beta sequences from about 179 million T cells were reported. The study aimed to test whether signatures of past pathogen exposure could be identified by cataloging public T cell receptors. Because of strong linkage in the cohort, five DR-DQ haplotypes were treated as single units for association and clustering. An earlier analysis of about 600 of the donors used high-throughput TCR beta sequencing to judge whether each TCR beta V gene segment behaved as functional or pseudogenic. Both class I and class II loci were covered by HLA typing, at four-digit resolution. High-throughput TCR immunosequencing, statistical association of individual TCRs with disease status, and machine learning were combined to predict cytomegalovirus infection status. A later genetic analysis used genome-wide SNP genotypes for about 60% of the roughly 700 donors, treating that subset as a discovery cohort. In the later analysis, no new phenotypic data were used to find candidate immune exposures; instead, reliance was placed on TCR beta sequences and their occurrence across donors. Donor age, sex, ethnicity and CMV serostatus were compiled together with the repertoire data. In a later analysis, previously published TCR beta repertoires from 550 to 700 donors were re-analyzed and high-resolution HLA genotyping was added so that TCR occurrence patterns could be studied. Typing coverage varied by locus: roughly 620-640 donors for A, B, C, DRB1 and DQB1; 500 to 550 for DQA1; 600 to 610 for DPA1; around 490 for DPB1. The T cell repertoires of roughly 660 subjects were profiled by immunosequencing and related to cytomegalovirus serostatus. Among about 400 genotyped donors of the cohort, an average of around 250,000 unique TCR beta nucleotide sequences was sequenced per donor, of which approximately 18% were non-productive. In addition to the first cohort of 666 subjects, a separate validation cohort of approximately 110 different subjects was used. The genetic ancestry cluster associated with self-reported Caucasian donors included around four fifths of the 398 genotyped donors. Around 300 gigabases of sequencing data and 78 million or so unique TCR sequences were included in an early release covering under 650 HLA-typed donors. Every discovery cohort repertoire had been produced on one sequencing platform.

Library prep was done by the immunoSEQ multiplex PCR assay. For the multiplex PCR, a mixture combining 60 forward primers for TCR Vbeta segments and 13 reverse primers for TCR Jbeta segments was used. The CDR3 region of rearranged TCR beta genes was amplified from genomic DNA by a multiplex PCR assay. On the Illumina HiSeq System, the amplified TCR beta libraries were sequenced as 87-base-pair reads. The authors' analysis ran thus. Across the 700 or so repertoires, a later analysis counted approximately 75 million unique TCR beta chains, 9.5 million to 13 million of which were shared by at least two donors. Raw reads were error-corrected and collapsed into unique sequences by a nearest-neighbor algorithm in which closely related sequences were merged to remove PCR and sequencing errors. To assign V, D and J gene segments, CDR3 sequences were aligned to IMGT reference sequences. Each retained sequence needed at least a six-nucleotide match to both a V gene segment and a J gene segment. Rearrangements were called productive when the CDR3 lacked stop codons and stayed in frame with V and J; all others were non-productive. Following IMGT convention, CDR3 was defined as the stretch from the second conserved V-encoded cysteine to the conserved J-encoded phenylalanine. The earlier analysis of approximately 590 of the donors excluded any sequence lacking an unambiguous match to a single V gene segment. An earlier analysis of about 590 of the donors classified V segments as functional when productive rearrangements were above 56.7% and as segregating when the standard deviation between donors was above 5%. A statistical classification framework was built for diagnosing cytomegalovirus status from the catalog of TCR beta chain sequences. A later analysis assigned V and J genes by comparing TCR nucleotide sequences with IMGT/GENE-DB human TR gene sequences. In a later analysis, CDR3 sequences and most-parsimonious VDJ recombination scenarios were assigned using the TCRdist pipeline. A later analysis defined each TCR beta chain by its CDR3 amino acid sequence plus V-gene family, and excluded reads lacking a unique V-gene family. A later analysis removed roughly 590 highly shared, low-generation-probability nucleotide sequences to deal with suspected cross-contamination and a sequencing artifact. A later analysis calculated a clonal expansion index for each public chain from normalized within-repertoire ranks of inferred template counts. In a later analysis, generation probabilities were computed with a VDJ recombination model fitted to out-of-frame rearrangements, and the resulting probabilities were checked against IGoR. Hypergeometric tests were used in a later analysis to score TCR-TCR, TCR-HLA and TCR-CMV co-occurrence, with a repertoire-size bias correction applied to the TCR pairs. A later analysis estimated false discovery rates by permuting HLA or CMV assignments 20 times. In a later analysis, co-occurring TCRs were grouped with DBSCAN, and TCRdist sequence similarity was added when clustering was performed within HLA-allele-positive subsets. For co-occurrence clustering, repertoires with fewer than 30,000 or more than 120,000 public chains were excluded, along with roughly 5 repertoires with anomalous nucleotide sharing. TCRdb's version of the immuneACCESS table is confined to in-frame rearrangements and falls short of the full clone set. An unresolved V gene accounts for under half of the shortfall where checked; the remainder is of unknown origin. V and J calls and clone size are given by that table; D and trimming were obtained from the DNA. This sample holds about 160,000 clones; under 80% were observed only once. The ten biggest clones cover roughly 2% of the sample.

There are 13 amino acids in the CDR3, from cysteine to phenylalanine inclusive. Only CDR3 DNA is held: 39 bases, read in frame from base 1. Trimming accounts for 5 bases at V and 5 bases at J, while the number of junction bases matched to no gene is 5. The germline V gene sets CDR1 to SGHAT and CDR2 to FQNNGV. General conclusions and limits of the study: V-gene and J-gene trimming of TCR beta chains was associated with a missense DCLRE1C variant in a later genetic analysis, and the association was replicated in an independent cohort. Roughly uniform sequencing depth across donors was assumed in presence/absence analyses, although this assumption may not hold. A cluster of highly shared sequence variants was judged likely to be a technical artifact of the sequencing pipeline. The authors suggested that the approach could potentially be extended to other disease states and immunological phenotypes. The classifier was reported to diagnose cytomegalovirus status with high specificity and sensitivity in both the original and validation cohorts. Because the 87-base-pair reads could not distinguish some IMGT-functional V segments, including TRBV6-2 and TRBV6-3, those segments were excluded. Only TCR beta chains were sequenced in this cohort, and the absence of alpha or paired-chain data limited detectable features. According to a later analysis, parvovirus B19, influenza, CMV and Epstein-Barr virus appeared linked to several top co-occurrence clusters. In the study, approximately 160 TCR beta chains were listed as associated with cytomegalovirus. Three of the identified cytomegalovirus-associated TCR beta chains were confirmed in vitro to be specific for cytomegalovirus antigens. In an earlier analysis of some 500 of the donors, most TCR beta V segments were observed in productive rearrangements about 87% or about 30% of the time, broadly matching IMGT annotations. In a later analysis, the rate of TCR association differed among HLA loci, with DRB1 alleles having the most associated TCRs and HLA-C alleles having the fewest. Because counts were too low, about 18 rarely observed V segments, including chromosome 9 orphons, were excluded from the earlier analysis of around 590 of the donors. A further reported finding was that TCR beta sequences accurately predicted the HLA-A and HLA-B alleles for most subjects in the first cohort. In a later genetic analysis, fewer N-insertions in productive TCRs were reported among donors in an Asian-associated ancestry cluster than the roughly 640-donor mean. In a later analysis, HLA-associated TCR beta chains were found to be more clonally expanded and to have lower generation probabilities than equally common non-associated chains. Most TCR sequences were seen in very few donors, while some public TCRs were found in many individuals. When HLA alleles, especially DR and DQ, strongly co-occurred, attributing TCR associations to individual alleles was difficult. CMV serostatus was the only immune exposure information available for the cohort. In a later analysis, most CMV-associated TCR beta chains were found to appear HLA-restricted, with HLA associations seemingly driven largely by CMV exposure. Because HLA typing was missing for some donors at each locus, association tests included only the typed subset. A later analysis associated approximately 17,000 TCR beta sequences with specific HLA alleles at a false discovery rate of 0.05. Correlated functional status among segregating V segments might reflect linkage disequilibrium, but an unknown experimental factor could not be ruled out.

Sequenced: PBMCs. Rearrangement joined TRBV11-2 to TRBJ2-7; TRBD1 matches 8 bases in the middle. The source of this sequence is a female donor in good health and CMV-seronegative. The nucleotide sequence is given as TGTGCCAGCAGCCCGATGGACAGGGACGAGCAGTACTTC. Translated, this is CASSPMDRDEQYF.